This T cell receptor beta chain originates from a study of beta chain features in type 1 diabetes. Study context: About 110,000,000 sorted cells were examined across all samples. Study-wide points: The naive, central memory and Treg TCRB repertoires showed an apparent similarity that was greater among patients than among healthy donors. Shorter TCRB CDR3s, moderately but significantly so, were found in Type 1 diabetes patients in all four CD4+ subsets.

This CDR3 is 15 amino acids long. Trimming left V 4 bases short and J 4 bases short, with 14 bases between. Germline V lookup: CDR1 LGHNA, CDR2 YSLEER. Of the isolated RNA, all was reverse transcribed, and so the sequenced material was expressed TCRB transcripts. Assay: immunoSEQ multiplex PCR; the TCRdb copy retains only in-frame clones and omits some. This repertoire shows more than 300,000 clones, about 15% found once; its top ten account for roughly 0.017%. Turning to this clone: Its specificity is unknown.

The TCR comes from a woman younger than 30 in good health. V is TRBV4-3 and J is TRBJ1-5, with a tentative D call TRBD1 (6 bases). Sequenced input: naive CD4+ T cells from blood. The CDR3 coding sequence is TGCGCCAGCAGCCCCCGACCGGACAGTAATCAGCCCCAGCATTTT. Its translation is CASSPRPDSNQPQHF.